The 20 T cell receptor beta chains presented below share a single source sample, sequenced in a study of Graves' ophthalmopathy and Graves' hyperthyroidism (dated by TCRdb to between 2017 and 2018). The sequencing machine was an Illumina HiSeq 2000. For repertoire sequencing, the TCR beta CDR3 regions were amplified from RNA transcripts. The first round was an RT-PCR using HTBI primers with the Qiagen OneStep RT-PCR kit, and this first round was followed by a second-round multiplex PCR, then size selection and purification. The public reads were run again by TCRdb, first through fastp at Q25 and then through MiXCR, and only productive beta chains were kept. Rows with a matching CDR3 protein are joined into one entry that keeps the most common DNA and genes. The sample profile shows 200,000 to 250,000 distinct CDR3 sequences; roughly 29% of them were found once. The ten largest make up around 10% of the sample.

The specimen was peripheral blood. The receptors stem from a man in his fifties with Graves' ophthalmopathy. Donor details come from another sample of the same person, matched by shared clones.

V and J are TRBV6-2 or TRBV6-3 and TRBJ2-5; the match to TRBD2 covers 7 bases. Germline V gives CDR1 MNHEY, CDR2 SVGEGT. The CDR3 extends over 14 amino acids. The V and J ends lost 5 bases and 5 bases, in that order; junction bases with no gene match: 8. DNA for the CDR3: TGTGCCAGCAGTATTCGGACTAGAGGGGAGACCCAGTACTTC. This gives the protein CASSIRTRGETQYF.

The table lists this clonotype with many counts. The rearrangement uses TRBV3-1 and TRBJ1-1, with D possibly being TRBD1 (6 bases). The ends were cut back, 4 bases at V and 0 bases at J, with 27 bases in the middle. Germline V gene lookup returns CDR1 LGHDT and CDR2 YNNKEL (reference sequence). This CDR3 region has 20 residues. CDR3 amino acids: CASSPYYVTGLWVMNTEAFF. In DNA form, the CDR3 reads TGTGCCAGCAGCCCCTATTACGTGACAGGCCTCTGGGTTATGAACACTGAAGCTTTCTTT.

This clonotype was seen many times. The J gene is TRBJ2-4, the V gene TRBV19; no definite D call. The V gene lost 2 bases and the J gene lost 0 bases, with 5 bases spanning the gap. There are 14 residues in the CDR3. Per the germline V gene, CDR1 is LNHDA and CDR2 is SQIVND (reference sequence). As DNA, the CDR3 is TGTGCCAGTAGTATAAGGGTAGCCAAAAACATTCAGTACTTC. It translates to CASSIRVAKNIQYF.

Ten or more counts support this clonotype. V usage is TRBV30 and J usage is TRBJ2-7, with 9 bases that match TRBD2. The CDR3 has 13 amino acids. V shed 7 bases and J 6 bases; nucleotides not matched to a gene: 10. Germline V gene sequence: CDR1 GTSNPN, CDR2 SVGIG (reference sequence). The CDR3 nucleotides read TGTGCCTTCTCCTTAGCGGGAGTAGGCGAGCAGTACTTC. Amino acids: CAFSLAGVGEQYF. The whole variable domain, remainder taken from reference TRBV30 and TRBJ2-7, is SQTIHQWPATLVQPVGSPLSLECTVEGTSNPNLYWYRQAAGRGLQLLFYSVGIGQISSEVPQNLSASRPQDRQFILSSKKLLLSDSGFYLCAFSLAGVGEQYFGPGTRLTVT.

This clonotype was recorded many times. The chain couples TRBV6-2 or TRBV6-3 to TRBJ1-1; D ambiguous. Trimming took 6 bases from V and 4 from J, leaving 12 bases between them. There are 13 residues in the CDR3. Germline values: CDR1 MNHEY, CDR2 SVGEGT. The CDR3 DNA sequence: TGTGCCAGCAGCCCAGGAGCGGGCACTGAAGCTTTCTTT. As protein: CASSPGAGTEAFF.

This clonotype has at least ten counts. This chain links TRBV7-9 with TRBJ2-5; D possibly corresponds to TRBD2 (5 bases). Germline loops: CDR1 SEHNR, CDR2 FQNEAQ (reference sequence). V shed 3 bases and J shed 5 bases, with 16 bases lying between them. There are 15 residues in the CDR3. The CDR3, as DNA: TGTGCCAGCAGCTTGGAGTCGAGGGTGAAGGAGACCCAGTACTTC. It is translated as CASSLESRVKETQYF.

This clonotype was seen at least ten times. The gene calls are TRBV6-1 and TRBJ2-7, with 11 positions matching TRBD1. The ends lost 6 bases at V and 2 bases at J; junction bases unmatched: 9. The CDR3 loop spans 16 amino acids. Germline CDR1 MNHNS, CDR2 SASEGT. The CDR3 bases are TGTGCCAGCAGAGAACGGACAGGGGGCTTCACCTACGAGCAGTACTTC. It codes for CASRERTGGFTYEQYF.

The chain has TRBV12-3 or TRBV12-4 and TRBJ1-1, with a weak D call TRBD1 (6 bases). V was cut by 6 bases and J by 0 bases, with 17 bases left in between. This CDR3 contains 16 residues. DNA for the CDR3: TGTGCCAGCAGCCGCAGTCCGGGACACCTGAACACTGAAGCTTTCTTT. This sequence encodes CASSRSPGHLNTEAFF.

The genes are TRBV4-1 and TRBJ2-7; D gene unclear. V was clipped by 4 bases and J by 2 bases, with 21 bases between them. The CDR3 is 17 residues long. The germline V gene has CDR1 MGHRA and CDR2 YSYEKL. The CDR3 region has the DNA TGCGCCAGCAGCCTAAAATCGGTTACGACAAGTACCTACGAGCAGTACTTC. Translated: CASSLKSVTTSTYEQYF.

V and J are TRBV25-1 and TRBJ1-5, with a tentative D call TRBD1 (6 bases). Trimming shortened V by 5 bases and J by 9 bases, and 17 bases separated the two germline ends. Germline values: CDR1 MGHDK, CDR2 SYGVNS. This CDR3 has 14 residues. The CDR3 here is CASSQGTRLGPQHF. In nucleotides, the CDR3 is TGTGCCAGCAGTCAAGGGACACGTCTTGGGCCCCAGCATTTT.

This clonotype was recorded many times. The chain carries TRBV28 and TRBJ2-7; TRBD1 matches at 9 bases. CDR1 is MDHEN and CDR2 is SYDVKM in the germline V gene. The ends lost 6 bases at V and 9 bases at J; junction bases unmatched: 18. The CDR3 length is 16 residues. This CDR3 is CASSFFPGQGPLGQYF. The CDR3 coding sequence is TGTGCCAGCAGCTTTTTCCCGGGACAGGGCCCTCTGGGGCAGTACTTC.

This clonotype was observed many times. The chain carries TRBV12-3 or TRBV12-4 and TRBJ2-7; the D is unclear. The CDR3 covers 13 residues. V was trimmed by 4 bases and J by 2 bases, leaving 9 bases between them. The CDR3 region is CASSSGYAYEQYF. The CDR3 bases are TGTGCCAGCAGTTCAGGATATGCCTACGAGCAGTACTTC.

The rearrangement joins TRBV12-3 or TRBV12-4 to TRBJ1-6; D uncertain. Trimming pared 4 bases from V and 9 bases from J, leaving 16 bases between. The CDR3 spans 15 residues. The CDR3 sequence is CASSYRFHAGSPLHF. The CDR3 bases are TGTGCCAGCAGTTATCGATTTCATGCGGGTTCACCCCTCCACTTT.

This clonotype came up a few times. CDR3: CSAEAGDWVETQYF. In DNA form, the CDR3 reads TGCAGCGCCGAAGCGGGAGATTGGGTGGAGACCCAGTACTTC. The rearrangement uses TRBV29-1 and TRBJ2-5, with TRBD2 matching over 8 bases. Germline-derived CDR1 and CDR2 are SQVTM and ANQGSEA. The CDR3 spans 14 residues. The V and J ends lost 7 bases and 5 bases, in that order; junction bases with no gene match: 12.

The CDR3 loop is CASRKNEETQYF. The CDR3 region has the DNA TGTGCCAGCAGAAAGAACGAAGAGACCCAGTACTTC. The chain couples TRBV27 to TRBJ2-5, with no clear D. The germline V gene has CDR1 MNHEY and CDR2 SMNVEV (reference sequence). V lost 6 bases and J 3 bases, leaving 8 bases between the germline ends. The CDR3 is 12 residues long.

This clonotype was recorded at least ten times. This chain links TRBV7-2 with TRBJ2-7; maybe TRBD2 (6 bases). V shed 5 bases and J shed 1 base, with 15 bases lying between them. This CDR3 spans 15 amino acids. Germline CDR1 SGHTA, CDR2 FQGNSA. The DNA for the CDR3 is TGTGCCAGCAGCGCAAGACTAGTTTCGTCCTACGAGCAGTACTTC. It yields the protein CASSARLVSSYEQYF.

This clonotype was counted many times. The V call is TRBV12-3 or TRBV12-4, the J call TRBJ2-2; TRBD1 matches 7 bases. The V and J ends lost 2 bases and 3 bases, in that order; junction bases with no gene match: 0. This CDR3 has 14 residues. The CDR3, as DNA: TGTGCCAGCAGTTTAACAGGGGACACCGGGGAGCTGTTTTTT. Protein sequence: CASSLTGDTGELFF.

This clonotype was picked up many times. The V gene is TRBV29-1, the J gene TRBJ1-2; 7 bases are a match to TRBD1. The CDR3 contains 13 residues. The V segment lost 6 bases and the J segment 8 bases; nucleotides outside the gene matches: 12. The germline gives CDR1 SQVTM, CDR2 ANQGSEA. CDR3 loop: CSVVLEGAGGYTF. In DNA form, the CDR3 reads TGCAGCGTAGTACTTGAGGGGGCTGGAGGCTACACCTTC.

Ten or more counts support this clonotype. The V call is TRBV6-1, the J call TRBJ1-2, with a weak D call TRBD1 (6 bases). The germline V and J ends were trimmed by 5 bases and 5 bases, with 15 bases remaining between them. This CDR3 is 14 amino acids long. Germline assignment: CDR1 MNHNS and CDR2 SASEGT. The CDR3 region is CASSPDARGYGYTF. CDR3 coding DNA: TGTGCCAGCAGTCCTGATGCCAGGGGTTATGGCTACACCTTC.

This clonotype was observed at least ten times. The chain employs TRBV6-5 and TRBJ2-1; 8 positions agree with TRBD1. CDR1 is MNHEY and CDR2 is SVGAGI in the germline V gene. The V segment lost 0 bases and the J segment 3 bases; nucleotides outside the gene matches: 1. The CDR3 totals 15 residues. CDR3 bases: TGTGCCAGCAGTTACTCGACAGGGGTCTACAATGAGCAGTTCTTC. It is translated as CASSYSTGVYNEQFF.